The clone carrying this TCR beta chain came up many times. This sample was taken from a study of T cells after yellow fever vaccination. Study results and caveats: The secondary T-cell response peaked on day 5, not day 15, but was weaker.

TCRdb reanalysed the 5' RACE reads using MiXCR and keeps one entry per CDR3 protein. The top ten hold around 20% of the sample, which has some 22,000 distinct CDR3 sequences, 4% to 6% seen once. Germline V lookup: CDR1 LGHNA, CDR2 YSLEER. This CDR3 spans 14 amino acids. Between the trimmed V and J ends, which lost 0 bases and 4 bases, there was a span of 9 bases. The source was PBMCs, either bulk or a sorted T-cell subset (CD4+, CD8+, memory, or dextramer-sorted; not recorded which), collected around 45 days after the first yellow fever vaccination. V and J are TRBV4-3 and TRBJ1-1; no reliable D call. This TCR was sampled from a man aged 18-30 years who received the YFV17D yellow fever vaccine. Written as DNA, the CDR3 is TGCGCCAGCAGCCAAGAAGGGAGGGCCACTGAAGCTTTCTTT. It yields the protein CASSQEGRATEAFF.